This T cell receptor beta chain was captured in a study of shared clonotypes between healthy human individuals. The wider study: Each donor's CD4 naive and CD4 memory cells filled three plates apiece, CD8 naive two, and CD8 memory one. Notes on the study in general: Across a handful of donors, naive CD4 shared 4.5% to 6%, naive CD8 over 3%, memory CD4 roughly 2.5%, memory CD8 0.4% to 0.5%.

Germline V gives CDR1 LNHDA, CDR2 SQIVND (reference sequence). The CDR3 is made up of 16 amino acids. The germline V and J ends were trimmed by 4 bases and 6 bases, with 19 bases remaining between them. Approximately 210 ng DNA, 30,000 to 35,000 T cell genomes, went into each sorted-subset replicate PCR. Method: immunoSEQ multiplex PCR; TCRdb's copy keeps in-frame clones and lacks some. The sample shows approximately 350,000 clones, about 97% of them seen only once. Every contributor of samples was a Caucasian grown-up residing in Nashville, Tennessee. For this clone: The antigen is not known.

The chain has TRBV19 and TRBJ2-1; D may correspond to TRBD1 or TRBD2 (5 bases each). The sequence was obtained from a man in his thirties or forties in good health. Sequencing was done on a sample of memory CD8+ T cells sorted from blood. The subset was: CD45RO+ cells pooled with CCR7-negative TemRA cells. This chain's CDR3 is CASSTRSLGAGNEQFF. CDR3 bases: TGTGCCAGTAGTACCCGGTCACTAGGGGCCGGCAATGAGCAGTTCTTC.